This entry describes one TCR beta chain. The junction does not match germline at one end; this may be a read error. The data belong to a study of Ad26.COV2.S vaccination and SARS-CoV-2 variants. Overall study context: The donor participated in the COV1001 trial, in its Ad26.COV2.S arm.

The repertoire was sequenced with immunoSEQ multiplex PCR; TCRdb's copy has only in-frame clones and lacks some. The sample consists of hundreds of thousands of clones, around 89% of them appearing once. Treatment denoted: around 19 received Ad26.COV2.S at low or high dose, single or two shots; several received placebo; per-sample allocation not given. Sampling occurred on day 63 after the first vaccine or placebo injection. Boston supplied an adult donor aged 18-55 years. CDR1 is SSHAT, CDR2 FNYEAQ, per germline (reference sequence). The CDR3 is 15 amino acids. The J gene is TRBJ2-5, the V gene TRBV7-7; D not resolved. The clonotype was recovered from a person aged 18-60 years who received the Ad26.COV2.S COVID-19 vaccine or a placebo. Source: peripheral blood, taken in a trial of Ad26.COV2.S vaccine versus placebo. The CDR3 coding sequence is TGTGCTAGCAGCTCAGGAGTAGGAGCGATGGAGACCCAGTACTTC. This gives the protein CASSSGVGAMETQYF.